This T cell receptor beta chain appears in the sequencing data of a study of T cells in Graves' hyperthyroidism and ophthalmopathy. The V gene's germline CDR1 is SNHLY and CDR2 FYNNEI. This CDR3 comprises 13 residues. The V segment lost 4 bases and the J segment 8 bases; nucleotides outside the gene matches: 5. TCR beta CDR3 region amplification was performed from RNA transcripts. Carried out on the TCR CDR3, a first-round RT-PCR used the HTBI primer set. TCRdb processed the multiplex PCR reads anew with MiXCR; each CDR3 protein has one entry. This table has 490,000 or so distinct CDR3 sequences, roughly 16% appearing once. Many counts were recorded for this clonotype.

The sequencing sample was made of blood. The chain couples TRBV2 to TRBJ2-1, with TRBD2 identical over 7 bases. The receptor comes from a woman aged 25 to 39 with Graves' ophthalmopathy. CDR3 sequence: CASSAPTSYEQFF. The CDR3 DNA sequence: TGTGCCAGCAGTGCCCCGACTAGCTATGAGCAGTTCTTC.